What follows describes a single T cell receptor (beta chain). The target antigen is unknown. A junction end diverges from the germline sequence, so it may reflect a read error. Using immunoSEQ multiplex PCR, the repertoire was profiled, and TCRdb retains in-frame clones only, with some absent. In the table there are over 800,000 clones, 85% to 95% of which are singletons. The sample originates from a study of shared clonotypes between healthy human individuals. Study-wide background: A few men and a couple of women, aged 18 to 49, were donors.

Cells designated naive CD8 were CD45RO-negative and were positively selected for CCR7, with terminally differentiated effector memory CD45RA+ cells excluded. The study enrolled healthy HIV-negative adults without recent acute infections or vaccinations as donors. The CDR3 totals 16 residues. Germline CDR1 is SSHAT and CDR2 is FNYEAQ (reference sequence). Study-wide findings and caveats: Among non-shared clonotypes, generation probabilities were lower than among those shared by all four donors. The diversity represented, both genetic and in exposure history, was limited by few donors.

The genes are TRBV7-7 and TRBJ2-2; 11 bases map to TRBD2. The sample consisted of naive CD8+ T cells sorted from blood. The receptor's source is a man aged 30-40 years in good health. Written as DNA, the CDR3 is TGTGCTAGCAGCTTATCGACTAGCGGGACCACCGGGGAGCTGTTTTTT. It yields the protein CASSLSTSGTTGELFF. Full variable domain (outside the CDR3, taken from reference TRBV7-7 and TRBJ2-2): GAGVSQSPRYKVTKRGQDVTLRCDPISSHATLYWYQQALGQGPEFLTYFNYEAQPDKSGLPSDRFSAERPEGSISTLTIQRTEQRDSAMYRCASSLSTSGTTGELFFGEGSRLTVL.